This paragraph covers one T cell receptor (beta chain) sequence. The CDR3 is made up of 16 amino acids. V lost 4 bases, J lost 4 bases, and 19 bases lay in between. Looked up from germline, CDR1 is SGHRS and CDR2 is YFSETQ. RNA transcripts were the template for amplifying TCR beta CDR3 regions. The study used the HTBI primer set for a first-round RT-PCR of the TCR CDR3. Using its own MiXCR run on the multiplex PCR reads, TCRdb lists one record per CDR3 protein. The repertoire holds around 690,000 distinct CDR3 sequences, with 17% as singletons. The source of the sample is a study of T cells in Graves' hyperthyroidism and ophthalmopathy. Uncontrolled infection, other autoimmune disease, pregnancy or lactation led to exclusion.

This chain joins TRBV5-1 and TRBJ2-3; TRBD2 might be the D (6 bases). The source material was blood. The TCR sequence derives from a man aged 50 to 59 with Graves' hyperthyroidism. The CDR3 is CASSPSGPGGADTQYF. The DNA for the CDR3 is TGCGCCAGCAGCCCGAGCGGCCCCGGGGGAGCAGATACGCAGTATTTT.